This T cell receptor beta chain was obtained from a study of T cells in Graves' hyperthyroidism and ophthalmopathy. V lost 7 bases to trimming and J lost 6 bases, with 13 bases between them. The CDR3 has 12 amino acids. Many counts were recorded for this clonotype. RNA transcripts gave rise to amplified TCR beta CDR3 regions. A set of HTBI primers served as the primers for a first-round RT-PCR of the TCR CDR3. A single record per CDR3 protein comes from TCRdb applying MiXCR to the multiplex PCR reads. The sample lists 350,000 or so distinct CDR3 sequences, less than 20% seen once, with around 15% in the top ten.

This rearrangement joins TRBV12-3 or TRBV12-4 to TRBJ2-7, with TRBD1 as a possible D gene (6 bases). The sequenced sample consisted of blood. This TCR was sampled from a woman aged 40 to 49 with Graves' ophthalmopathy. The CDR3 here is CASTFRGGEQYF. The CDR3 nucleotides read TGTGCCAGCACCTTTCGAGGGGGCGAGCAGTACTTC.